The TCR beta chain described here comes from a study of Graves' ophthalmopathy and Graves' hyperthyroidism. Notes on the study in general: Blood repertoires reportedly contained most expanded thyroid clonotypes above 0.001 frequency.

Excluded: other autoimmune disease, uncontrolled infection, pregnancy or lactation. In regard to this clonotype: Its antigen is unidentified.

Trimming cost V 3 bases and J 9 bases; bases outside gene matches: 3. CDR1 and CDR2 (germline): LNHDA, SQIVND (reference sequence). The length of the CDR3 is 14 residues. Beta-chain TCR CDR3 regions were amplified from RNA transcripts. First-round RT-PCR with HTBI primers preceded a second-round multiplex PCR. Using its own MiXCR run on the multiplex PCR reads, TCRdb lists one record per CDR3 protein. The table records roughly 1.1 million distinct CDR3 sequences, 35% to 40% of them present only once. The TCR originated in an adult man with Graves' hyperthyroidism. The chain links TRBV19 to TRBJ1-6; TRBD1 matches 9 bases. The sample consisted of peripheral blood or thyroid tissue (not recorded which). The CDR3 coding sequence is TGTGCCAGTAGTATCGCGACAGGGGGTTCACCCCTCCACTTT. Amino acids: CASSIATGGSPLHF.